The rows below give T cell receptor beta chains drawn from one sample of a study of T cell changes during pregnancy in multiple sclerosis. Method: immunoSEQ multiplex PCR; TCRdb's copy keeps in-frame clones and lacks some. The repertoire consists of tens of thousands of clones, with around 91% occurring once and the leading ten covering over 0.65%. Sequenced material: CD4+ T cells from peripheral blood mononuclear cells, taken in the second trimester of pregnancy. Every receptor here comes from a female donor in good health, enrolled as a control in a pregnancy study. The conserved cysteine and the conserved F or W are not part of the CDR3 here.

length	V	J	CDR3
12	TRBV7-9	NA	ASSSGGSSGEQY
12	TRBV2	TRBJ1-5	ASSGDTVNQPQH
16	TRBV5-4	TRBJ2-7	ASSLPLLGGRFKGEQY
13	TRBV6-1	TRBJ2-6	ASRTGGSGANVLT
13	TRBV28	TRBJ1-6	ASSTGQGLSSPLH
13	TRBV7-2	TRBJ2-1	ASSQLAGGGNEQF
9	TRBV10-3	TRBJ2-1	AISSGNEQF
15	TRBV11-2	TRBJ2-3	ASSPRGSGALTDTQY
11	TRBV7-9	TRBJ1-2	ASKQGNNYGYT
11	TRBV27	TRBJ1-1	ASSFRDRGLAF
13	TRBV6-5	TRBJ2-6	ASSFGTSGANVLT
12	TRBV19	TRBJ2-7	ASSIGHRKDEQY
10	TRBV11-1	TRBJ2-5	ASRRGSETQY
13	TRBV7-9	TRBJ2-1	ASSFRTGNYNEQF
14	TRBV28	TRBJ1-1	ASSPAAYFMNTEAF
14	TRBV7-9	TRBJ1-2	ASSILPGQGSYGYT
14	TRBV10-2	TRBJ1-2	ASSEWGRQEAQGYT
14	TRBV7-9	TRBJ2-1	ASSQGTGSSYNEQF
15	TRBV5-1	TRBJ1-1	ASNLEGRGVPYTEAF
11	TRBV2	TRBJ1-2	ASRPGTDYGYT
12	TRBV29-1	TRBJ1-1	SVGLGGVNTEAF
14	TRBV7-8	TRBJ1-1	ASSLGWDRVFTEAF
14	TRBV5-5	TRBJ2-7	ASSLRPGAGAYEQY
10	TRBV29-1	TRBJ1-2	SAIGQGDGYT
12	TRBV7-9	TRBJ1-1	ASSRETLNTEAF
11	TRBV7-9	TRBJ1-5	ASSLGQNQPQH
13	TRBV11-1	TRBJ1-1	ASSLGPGMNTEAF
13	TRBV5-1	TRBJ1-4	ASSGTGTLNEKLF
10	TRBV28	TRBJ1-5	ASRQGGQPQH
14	TRBV6-5	TRBJ1-4	ASSYWTGSGDEKLF
12	TRBV7-2	TRBJ2-7	ASSLAGGSYEQY
13	TRBV2	TRBJ2-1	ASKRTGSSYNEQF
14	TRBV6-6	TRBJ2-5	ASRRQGNSYQETQY
13	TRBV9	TRBJ2-2	ASSPMTGYTGELF
10	TRBV10-2	TRBJ2-5	ASTGDGETQY
11	TRBV19	TRBJ1-5	ASIGYSNQPQH
12	TRBV2	TRBJ1-4	ASSERGRAEKLF
14	TRBV4-2	TRBJ2-7	ASSQDPRGQSYEQY
14	TRBV13	TRBJ2-5	ASSASGAGGTGAQY
12	TRBV7-2	TRBJ2-1	ASSLSLSYNEQF
12	TRBV6-4	TRBJ2-3	ASSHPRTAPTQY
11	TRBV19	TRBJ1-1	ASSILRGTEAF
12	TRBV6-6	TRBJ1-4	ASRLGGKDEKLF
13	TRBV2	TRBJ2-5	ASMLAGGPRETQY
16	TRBV11-3	TRBJ2-7	ASSHKFLKGRAFYEQY
14	TRBV7-2	TRBJ2-1	ASSPILAAYASEQF
13	TRBV6-6	TRBJ2-3	ASSYGTTLTDTQY
16	TRBV7-3	TRBJ2-3	ASRGGTSGGECTDTQY
12	TRBV19	TRBJ1-1	ASRPGDRDAEAF
13	TRBV5-1	TRBJ2-5	ASSLIAGPQETQY
13	TRBV9	TRBJ1-1	ASRDRFSMNTEAF
13	TRBV21-1	TRBJ2-7	ASSKGKGDRAEQY
10	TRBV6-5	TRBJ1-5	ASKTGIEPQH
11	TRBV6-4	TRBJ1-1	ASSSTGNTEAF
13	TRBV27	TRBJ1-1	ASSLWGMGNTEAF